The T cell receptor (beta chain) described here comes from a study of graft-versus-host responses after intestinal transplantation. Germline values: CDR1 MDHEN, CDR2 SYDVKM. V was trimmed by 6 bases and J by 7 bases, leaving 9 bases between them. The length of the CDR3 is 12 residues. Turning to this clone: The target antigen is unknown.

Clones were read by immunoSEQ multiplex PCR, and TCRdb kept only the in-frame ones, dropping some. The data hold about 130,000 clones, with about 90% observed a single time. The receptor was derived from a human donor who received an intestinal transplant. The specimen comprised unstimulated CD4+ T cells sorted from spleen or lymph node cells, sampled before intestinal transplant. This chain connects TRBV28 to TRBJ1-4; D not certain. The CDR3 nucleotides read TGTGCCAGCAGGCCTCCCTCTGAAAAACTGTTTTTT. It codes for CASRPPSEKLFF.